Below, one TCR beta chain is given with its context. These data originate in a study of blood T cell repertoires in COVID-19. As for the study in general: Acute-phase and convalescent COVID-19 samples originated in the United States, Italy and Spain. PBMCs, B-cell-depleted T cells, or T cells provided the cDNA or gDNA that made up the material.

Under the authors' procedure: Estimation of nucleated cell counts was performed using reference gene primer amplification. Profiling relied on immunoSEQ multiplex PCR, and the TCRdb table lists in-frame clones only, not all of them. That table is the source of V, J and clone size, and D and trimming were worked out from the DNA. This table holds 120,000 to 150,000 clones, roughly 88% found once. The J segment lost 0 bases and the V segment lost 6 bases, leaving 5 bases of the junction unmatched. CDR3 size: 14 residues. Germline V lookup: CDR1 SGHNT, CDR2 YYREEE (reference sequence). This TCR derives from a woman in her 50s in a cohort sampled during active or convalescent COVID-19. The sequencing input was peripheral blood. The chain links TRBV5-4 to TRBJ2-5; 7 nucleotides align to TRBD2. CDR3 bases: TGTGCCAGCACTTTGGGGGGGAACCAAGAGACCCAGTACTTC. It codes for CASTLGGNQETQYF.